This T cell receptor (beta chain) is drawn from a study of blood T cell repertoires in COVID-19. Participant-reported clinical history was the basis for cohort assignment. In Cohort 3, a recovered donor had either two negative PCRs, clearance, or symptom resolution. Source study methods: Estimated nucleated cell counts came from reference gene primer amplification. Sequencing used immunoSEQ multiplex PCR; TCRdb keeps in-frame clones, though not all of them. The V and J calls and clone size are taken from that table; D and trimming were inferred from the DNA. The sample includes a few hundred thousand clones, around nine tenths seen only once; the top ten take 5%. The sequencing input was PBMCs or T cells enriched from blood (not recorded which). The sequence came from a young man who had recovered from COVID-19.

The CDR3 here is CASSFDGAYEQYF. CDR3 sequence (DNA): TGTGCCAGCAGCTTCGATGGAGCCTACGAGCAGTACTTC. J is TRBJ2-7 and V is TRBV5-6; D not resolved. Germline CDR1 is SGHDT and CDR2 is YYEEEE. V dropped 2 bases and J dropped 2 bases, with 8 bases sitting between them. The CDR3 sequence is 13 residues long.